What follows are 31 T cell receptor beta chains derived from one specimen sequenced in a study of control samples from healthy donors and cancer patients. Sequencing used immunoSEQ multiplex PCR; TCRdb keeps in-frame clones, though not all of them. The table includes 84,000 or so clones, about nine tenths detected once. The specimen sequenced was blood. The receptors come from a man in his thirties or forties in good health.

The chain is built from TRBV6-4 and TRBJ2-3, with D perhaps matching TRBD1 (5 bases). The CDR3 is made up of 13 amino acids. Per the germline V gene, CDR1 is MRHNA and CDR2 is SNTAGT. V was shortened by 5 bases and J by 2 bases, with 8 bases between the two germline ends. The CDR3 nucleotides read TGTGCCAGCAGTAAACAGGTCACAGATACGCAGTATTTT. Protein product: CASSKQVTDTQYF.

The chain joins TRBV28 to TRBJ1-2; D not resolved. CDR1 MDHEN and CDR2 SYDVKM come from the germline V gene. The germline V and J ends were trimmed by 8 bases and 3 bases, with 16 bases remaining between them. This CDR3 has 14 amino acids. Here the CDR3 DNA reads TGTGCCAGCTCGATAAGGGCAGCTTACTATGGCTACACCTTC. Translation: CASSIRAAYYGYTF.

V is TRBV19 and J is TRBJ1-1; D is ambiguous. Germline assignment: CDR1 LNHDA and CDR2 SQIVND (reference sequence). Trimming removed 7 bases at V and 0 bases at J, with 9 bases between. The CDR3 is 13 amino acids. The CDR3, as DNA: TGTGCCAGTACCCGGAAATTGAACACTGAAGCTTTCTTT. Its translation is CASTRKLNTEAFF.

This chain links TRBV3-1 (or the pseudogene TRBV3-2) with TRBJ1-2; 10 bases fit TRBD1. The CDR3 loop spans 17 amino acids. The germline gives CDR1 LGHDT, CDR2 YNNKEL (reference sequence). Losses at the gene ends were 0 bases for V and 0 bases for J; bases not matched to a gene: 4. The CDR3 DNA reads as TGTGCCAGCAGCCAAGACTGGGACAGGGGAGCTAACTATGGCTACACCTTC. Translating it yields CASSQDWDRGANYGYTF.

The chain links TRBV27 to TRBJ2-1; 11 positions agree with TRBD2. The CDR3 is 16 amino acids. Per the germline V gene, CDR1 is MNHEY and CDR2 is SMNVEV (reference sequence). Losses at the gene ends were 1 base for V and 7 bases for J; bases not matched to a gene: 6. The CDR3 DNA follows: TGTGCCAGCAGTTTATTAGGACTAGCGGGCTCGAATGAGCAGTTCTTC. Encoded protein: CASSLLGLAGSNEQFF.

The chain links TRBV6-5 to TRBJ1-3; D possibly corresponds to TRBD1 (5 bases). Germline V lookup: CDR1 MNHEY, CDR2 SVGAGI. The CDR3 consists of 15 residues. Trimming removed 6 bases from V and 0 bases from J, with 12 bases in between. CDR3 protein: CASRPPGASGNTIYF. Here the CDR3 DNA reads TGTGCCAGCAGACCCCCCGGGGCCTCTGGAAACACCATATATTTT.

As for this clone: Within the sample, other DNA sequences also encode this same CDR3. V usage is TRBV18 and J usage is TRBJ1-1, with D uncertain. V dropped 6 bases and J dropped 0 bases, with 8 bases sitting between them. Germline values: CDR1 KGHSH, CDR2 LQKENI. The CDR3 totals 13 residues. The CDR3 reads CASSGGMNTEAFF. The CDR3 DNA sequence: TGTGCCAGCTCCGGAGGTATGAACACTGAAGCTTTCTTT.

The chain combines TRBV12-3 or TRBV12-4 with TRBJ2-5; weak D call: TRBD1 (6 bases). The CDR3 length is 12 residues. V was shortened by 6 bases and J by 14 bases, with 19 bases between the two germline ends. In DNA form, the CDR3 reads TGTGCCAGCAGCACCTCCGGGACACCCCTTTACTTC. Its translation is CASSTSGTPLYF.

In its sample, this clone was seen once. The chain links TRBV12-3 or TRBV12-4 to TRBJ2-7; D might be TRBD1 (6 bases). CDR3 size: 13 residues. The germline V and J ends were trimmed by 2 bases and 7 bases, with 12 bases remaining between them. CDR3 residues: CASSLNSRGEQYF. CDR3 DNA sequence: TGTGCCAGCAGTTTAAATAGCAGGGGTGAGCAGTACTTC.

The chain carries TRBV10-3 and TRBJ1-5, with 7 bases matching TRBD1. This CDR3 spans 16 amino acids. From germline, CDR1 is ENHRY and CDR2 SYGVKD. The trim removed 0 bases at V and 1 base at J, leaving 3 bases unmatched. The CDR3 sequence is CAISESLTGSNQPQHF. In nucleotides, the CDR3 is TGTGCCATCAGTGAGTCTTTGACAGGGAGCAATCAGCCCCAGCATTTT.

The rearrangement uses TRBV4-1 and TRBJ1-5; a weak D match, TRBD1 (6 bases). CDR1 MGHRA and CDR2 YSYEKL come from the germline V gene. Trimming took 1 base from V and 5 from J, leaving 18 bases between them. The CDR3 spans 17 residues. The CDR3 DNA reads TGCGCCAGCAGCCAAGCAACAACTACAGGGTATGATCAGCCCCAGCATTTT. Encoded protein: CASSQATTTGYDQPQHF.

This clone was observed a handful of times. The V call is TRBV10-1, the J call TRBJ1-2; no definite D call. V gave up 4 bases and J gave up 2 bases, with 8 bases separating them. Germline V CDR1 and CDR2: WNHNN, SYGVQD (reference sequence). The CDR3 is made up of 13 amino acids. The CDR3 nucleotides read TGCGCCAGCAGTGCTGACATCAACTATGGCTACACCTTC. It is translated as CASSADINYGYTF.

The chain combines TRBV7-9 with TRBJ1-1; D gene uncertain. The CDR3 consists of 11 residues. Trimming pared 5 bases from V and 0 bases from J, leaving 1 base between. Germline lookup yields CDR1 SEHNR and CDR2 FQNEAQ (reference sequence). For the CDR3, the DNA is TGTGCCAGCAGCATGAACACTGAAGCTTTCTTT. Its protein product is CASSMNTEAFF.

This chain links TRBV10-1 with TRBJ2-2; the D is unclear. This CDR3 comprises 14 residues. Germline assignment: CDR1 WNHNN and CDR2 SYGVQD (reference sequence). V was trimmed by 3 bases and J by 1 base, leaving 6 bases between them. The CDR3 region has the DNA TGCGCCAGCAGTGATGCGAAGAACACCGGGGAGCTGTTTTTT. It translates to CASSDAKNTGELFF.

The CDR3 nucleotides are TGTGCCAGTAGTTGGGTCGGCCACGGGCAGGGGGTGGCAGATACGCAGTATTTT. Amino acid sequence: CASSWVGHGQGVADTQYF. The V and J genes are TRBV19 and TRBJ2-3, with TRBD1 identical over 7 bases. V lost 5 bases and J lost 4; bases outside the gene matches: 18. Germline values: CDR1 LNHDA, CDR2 SQIVND (reference sequence). The CDR3 has 18 amino acids. The variable domain in full, with the rest retrieved from reference TRBV19 and TRBJ2-3, is DGGITQSPKYLFRKEGQNVTLSCEQNLNHDAMYWYRQDPGQGLRLIYYSQIVNDFQKGDIAEGYSVSREKKESFPLTVTSAQKNPTAFYLCASSWVGHGQGVADTQYFGPGTRLTVL.

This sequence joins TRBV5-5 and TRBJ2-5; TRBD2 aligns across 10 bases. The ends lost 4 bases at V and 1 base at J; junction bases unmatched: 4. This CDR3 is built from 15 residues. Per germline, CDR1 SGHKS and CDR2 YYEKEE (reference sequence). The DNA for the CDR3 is TGTGCCAGCAGCCCCGGACTAGCGGCCCAAGAGACCCAGTACTTC. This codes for CASSPGLAAQETQYF. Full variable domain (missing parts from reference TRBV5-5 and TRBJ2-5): DAGVTQSPTHLIKTRGQQVTLRCSPISGHKSVSWYQQVLGQGPQFIFQYYEKEERGRGNFPDRFSARQFPNYSSELNVNALLLGDSALYLCASSPGLAAQETQYFGPGTRLLVL.

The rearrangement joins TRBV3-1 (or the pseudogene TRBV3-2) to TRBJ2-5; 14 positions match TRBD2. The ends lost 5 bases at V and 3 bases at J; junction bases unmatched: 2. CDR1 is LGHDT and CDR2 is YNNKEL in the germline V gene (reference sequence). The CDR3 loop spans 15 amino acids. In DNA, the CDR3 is TGTGCCAGCAGCACGGGACTAGCGGGAGAAGAGACCCAGTACTTC. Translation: CASSTGLAGEETQYF.

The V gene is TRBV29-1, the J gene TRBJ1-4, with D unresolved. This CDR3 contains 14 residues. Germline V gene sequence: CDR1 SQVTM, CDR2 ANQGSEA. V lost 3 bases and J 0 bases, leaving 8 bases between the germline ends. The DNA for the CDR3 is TGCAGCGTTGAGGACGGGGCAACTAATGAAAAACTGTTTTTT. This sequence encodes CSVEDGATNEKLFF. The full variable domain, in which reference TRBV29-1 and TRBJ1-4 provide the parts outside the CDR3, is SAVISQKPSRDICQRGTSLTIQCQVDSQVTMMFWYRQQPGQSLTLIATANQGSEATYESGFVIDKFPISRPNLTFSTLTVSNMSPEDSSIYLCSVEDGATNEKLFFGSGTQLSVL.

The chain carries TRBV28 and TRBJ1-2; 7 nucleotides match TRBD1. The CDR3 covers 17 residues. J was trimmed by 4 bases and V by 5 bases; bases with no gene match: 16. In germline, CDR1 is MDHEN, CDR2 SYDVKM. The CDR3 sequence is CASSVIPPGTVRYGYTF. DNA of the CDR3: TGTGCCAGCAGTGTAATACCCCCCGGGACAGTCCGCTATGGCTACACCTTC.

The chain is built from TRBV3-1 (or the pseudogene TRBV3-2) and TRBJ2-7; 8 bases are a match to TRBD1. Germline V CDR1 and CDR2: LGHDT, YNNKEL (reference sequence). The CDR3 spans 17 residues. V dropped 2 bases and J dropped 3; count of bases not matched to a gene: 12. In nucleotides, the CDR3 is TGTGCCAGCAGCCAAAAAAAGAGACAGGGGATCGGCTACGAGCAGTACTTC. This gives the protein CASSQKKRQGIGYEQYF.

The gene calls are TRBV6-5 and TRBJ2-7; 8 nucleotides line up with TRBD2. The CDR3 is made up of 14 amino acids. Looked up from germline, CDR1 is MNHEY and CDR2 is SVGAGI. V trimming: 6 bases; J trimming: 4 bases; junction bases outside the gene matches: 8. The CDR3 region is CASSSPGLEYEQYF. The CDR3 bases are TGTGCCAGCAGCAGCCCGGGACTAGAGTACGAGCAGTACTTC.

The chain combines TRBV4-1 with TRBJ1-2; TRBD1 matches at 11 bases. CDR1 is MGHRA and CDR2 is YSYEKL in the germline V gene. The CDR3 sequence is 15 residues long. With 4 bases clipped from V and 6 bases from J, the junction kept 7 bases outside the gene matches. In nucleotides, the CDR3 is TGCGCCAGCAGCCCAGGACAGGGGGCGGTAAATGGCTACACCTTC. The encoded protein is CASSPGQGAVNGYTF.

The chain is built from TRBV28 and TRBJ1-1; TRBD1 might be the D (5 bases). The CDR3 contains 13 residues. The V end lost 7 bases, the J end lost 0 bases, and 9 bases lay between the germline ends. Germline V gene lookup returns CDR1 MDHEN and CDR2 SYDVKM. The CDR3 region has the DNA TGTGCCAGCACCGGACACCTGAACACTGAAGCTTTCTTT. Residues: CASTGHLNTEAFF.

The CDR3 here is CASSYSGLLSGNTIYF. CDR3 DNA sequence: TGTGCCAGCAGTTACTCGGGGCTCCTCTCTGGAAACACCATATATTTT. The chain joins TRBV6-5 to TRBJ1-3, with D possibly matching TRBD1 (5 bases). This CDR3 comprises 16 residues. The germline V and J ends were trimmed by 0 bases and 0 bases, with 9 bases remaining between them. CDR1 is MNHEY and CDR2 is SVGAGI in the germline V gene.

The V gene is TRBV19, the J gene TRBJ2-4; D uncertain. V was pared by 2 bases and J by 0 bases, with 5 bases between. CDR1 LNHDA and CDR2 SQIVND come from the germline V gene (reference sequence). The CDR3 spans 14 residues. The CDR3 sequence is CASSISGAKNIQYF. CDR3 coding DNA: TGTGCCAGTAGTATATCCGGAGCCAAAAACATTCAGTACTTC.

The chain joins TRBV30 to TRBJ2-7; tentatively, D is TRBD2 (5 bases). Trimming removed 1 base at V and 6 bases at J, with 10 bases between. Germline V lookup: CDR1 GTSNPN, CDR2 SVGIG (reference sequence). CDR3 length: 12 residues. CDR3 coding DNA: TGTGCCTGGAGTGCGCGGGTTCCCGAGCAGTACTTC. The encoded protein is CAWSARVPEQYF.

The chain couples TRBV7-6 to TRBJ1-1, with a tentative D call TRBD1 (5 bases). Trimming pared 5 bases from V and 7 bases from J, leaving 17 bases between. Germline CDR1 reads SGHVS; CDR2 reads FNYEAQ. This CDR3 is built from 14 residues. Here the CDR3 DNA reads TGTGCCAGCAGCGCGGTCGGGGGAATGGATGAAGCTTTCTTT. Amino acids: CASSAVGGMDEAFF.

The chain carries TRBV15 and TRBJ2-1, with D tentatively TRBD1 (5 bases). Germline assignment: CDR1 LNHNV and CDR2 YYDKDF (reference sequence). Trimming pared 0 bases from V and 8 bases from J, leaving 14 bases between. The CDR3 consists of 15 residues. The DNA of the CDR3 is TGTGCCACCAGCAGAGATGGACAAAAAGGATATGAGCAGTTCTTC. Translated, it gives CATSRDGQKGYEQFF.

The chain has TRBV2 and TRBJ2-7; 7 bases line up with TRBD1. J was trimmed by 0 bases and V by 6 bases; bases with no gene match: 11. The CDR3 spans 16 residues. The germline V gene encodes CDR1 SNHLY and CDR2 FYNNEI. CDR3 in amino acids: CASRDRQGPGSYEQYF. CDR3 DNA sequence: TGTGCCAGCAGGGACCGACAGGGCCCGGGCTCCTACGAGCAGTACTTC. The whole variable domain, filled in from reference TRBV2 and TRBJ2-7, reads EPEVTQTPSHQVTQMGQEVILRCVPISNHLYFYWYRQILGQKVEFLVSFYNNEISEKSEIFDDQFSVERPDGSNFTLKIRSTKLEDSAMYFCASRDRQGPGSYEQYFGPGTRLTVT.

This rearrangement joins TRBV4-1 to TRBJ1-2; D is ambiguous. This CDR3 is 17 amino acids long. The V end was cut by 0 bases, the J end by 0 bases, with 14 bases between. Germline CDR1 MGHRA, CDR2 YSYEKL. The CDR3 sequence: CASSQESGQKANYGYTF. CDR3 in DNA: TGCGCCAGCAGCCAAGAAAGCGGGCAGAAAGCTAACTATGGCTACACCTTC.

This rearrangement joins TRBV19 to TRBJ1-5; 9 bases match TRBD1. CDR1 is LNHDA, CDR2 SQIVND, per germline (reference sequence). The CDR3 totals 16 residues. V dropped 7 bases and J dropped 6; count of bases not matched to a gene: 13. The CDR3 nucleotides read TGTGCCAGTACCTTGGCCCCGGGACAGGGTTCTCAGCCCCAGCATTTT. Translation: CASTLAPGQGSQPQHF.